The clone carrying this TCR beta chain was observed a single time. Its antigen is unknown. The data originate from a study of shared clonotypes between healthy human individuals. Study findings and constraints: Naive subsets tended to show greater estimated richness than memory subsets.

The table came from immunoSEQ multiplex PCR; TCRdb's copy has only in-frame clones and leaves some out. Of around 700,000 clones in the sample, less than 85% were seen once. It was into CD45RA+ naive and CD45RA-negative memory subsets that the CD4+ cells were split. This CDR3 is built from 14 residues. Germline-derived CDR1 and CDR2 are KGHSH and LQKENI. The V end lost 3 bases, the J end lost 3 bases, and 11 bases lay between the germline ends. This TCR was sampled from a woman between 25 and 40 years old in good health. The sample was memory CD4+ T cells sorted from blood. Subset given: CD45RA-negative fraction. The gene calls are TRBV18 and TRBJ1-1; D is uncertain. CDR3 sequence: CASSPAVSDTEAFF. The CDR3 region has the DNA TGTGCCAGCTCACCGGCGGTAAGCGACACTGAAGCTTTCTTT.